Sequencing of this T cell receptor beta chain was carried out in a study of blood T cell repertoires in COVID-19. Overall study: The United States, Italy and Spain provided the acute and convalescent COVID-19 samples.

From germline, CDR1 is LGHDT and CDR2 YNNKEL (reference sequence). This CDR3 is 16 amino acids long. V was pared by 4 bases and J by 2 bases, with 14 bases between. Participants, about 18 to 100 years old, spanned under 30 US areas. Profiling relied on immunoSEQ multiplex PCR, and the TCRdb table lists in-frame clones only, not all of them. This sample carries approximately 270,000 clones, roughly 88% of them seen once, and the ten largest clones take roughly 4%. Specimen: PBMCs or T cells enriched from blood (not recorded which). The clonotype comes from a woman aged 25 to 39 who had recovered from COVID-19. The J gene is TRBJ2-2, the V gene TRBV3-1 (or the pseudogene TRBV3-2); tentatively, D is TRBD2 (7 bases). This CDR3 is CASSPTGGLNTGELFF. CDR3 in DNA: TGTGCCAGCAGCCCTACGGGGGGCCTAAACACCGGGGAGCTGTTTTTT.